These T cell receptor beta chains were read from a single sample in a study of OX40 agonist ivuxolimab in advanced cancers. TCRdb's copy holds only in-frame clones and misses some; the assay was immunoSEQ multiplex PCR. The sample lists tens of thousands of clones; 86% were seen once. The sequences come from CD4+ or CD8+ T cells sorted from blood, collected in a trial of the OX40 agonist ivuxolimab. The receptor source for this set is an adult with an advanced solid tumor such as melanoma, head and neck, liver or kidney cancer. The CDR3 runs from the conserved cysteine through the conserved F or W. The D gene is left open where the match is weak. Clone size is stated in some rows and not others, as once, few, many or a class when expanded.

D gene: -; V gene: TRBV6-6; J gene: TRBJ1-1; CDR3 length: 12; clone size: -; CDR3 DNA: TGTGCCAGCGAGCAGGGAGACACTGAAGCTTTCTTT; CDR3 protein: CASEQGDTEAFF
D gene: -; V gene: TRBV6-5; J gene: TRBJ2-5; CDR3 length: 15; clone size: -; CDR3 DNA: TGTGCCAGCAGACCCGAAACAGGGTGGCAAGAGACCCAGTACTTC; CDR3 protein: CASRPETGWQETQYF
D gene: -; V gene: TRBV13; J gene: TRBJ2-3; CDR3 length: 11; clone size: -; CDR3 DNA: TGTGCCAGCAGCACGCCTGGTACGCAGTATTTT; CDR3 protein: CASSTPGTQYF
D gene: -; V gene: TRBV11-2; J gene: TRBJ2-5; CDR3 length: 17; clone size: once; CDR3 DNA: TGTGCCAGCAGCTTAGGGCCGAAGTGGGCGGCCCAAGAGAACCAGTACTTC; CDR3 protein: CASSLGPKWAAQENQYF
D gene: TRBD1; V gene: TRBV7-6; J gene: TRBJ2-5; CDR3 length: 16; clone size: few; CDR3 DNA: TGTGCCAGCAGCGCACAGGGGGGTCGGTCTAGCGAGACCCAGTACTTC; CDR3 protein: CASSAQGGRSSETQYF
D gene: -; V gene: TRBV9; J gene: TRBJ1-2; CDR3 length: 16; clone size: -; CDR3 DNA: TGTGCCAGCAGCGTAGCATCCGGGAGGAGATACGCTGGCTACACCTTC; CDR3 protein: CASSVASGRRYAGYTF
D gene: -; V gene: TRBV12-5; J gene: TRBJ2-1; CDR3 length: 11; clone size: -; CDR3 DNA: TGTGCTAGTGGACGATACAATGAGCAGTTCTTC; CDR3 protein: CASGRYNEQFF
D gene: -; V gene: TRBV5-1; J gene: TRBJ2-2; CDR3 length: 16; clone size: -; CDR3 DNA: TGCGCCAGCAGTTCAGGGGCTAGCGGGAACACCGGGGAGCTGTTTTTT; CDR3 protein: CASSSGASGNTGELFF
D gene: -; V gene: TRBV5-6; J gene: TRBJ1-1; CDR3 length: 14; clone size: -; CDR3 DNA: TGTGCCAGCAGCTTGAGGGCTCTTAACACTGAAGCTTTCTTT; CDR3 protein: CASSLRALNTEAFF
D gene: -; V gene: TRBV28; J gene: TRBJ2-7; CDR3 length: 12; clone size: few; CDR3 DNA: TGTGCCAGCAGTTTCCAGGTCAACGAGCAGTACTTC; CDR3 protein: CASSFQVNEQYF
D gene: TRBD2; V gene: TRBV30; J gene: TRBJ2-5; CDR3 length: 14; clone size: -; CDR3 DNA: TGTGCCTGGAGTACCAGCGGGGGACGAGAGACCCAGTACTTC; CDR3 protein: CAWSTSGGRETQYF
D gene: -; V gene: TRBV27; J gene: TRBJ2-3; CDR3 length: 15; clone size: -; CDR3 DNA: TGTGCCAGCAACTCCGGGGGAGGCGTTGGCGATACGCAGTATTTT; CDR3 protein: CASNSGGGVGDTQYF
D gene: -; V gene: TRBV18; J gene: TRBJ1-1; CDR3 length: 13; clone size: -; CDR3 DNA: TGTGCCAGCTCACCGGAGTCCGAGGGAGAAGCTTTCTTT; CDR3 protein: CASSPESEGEAFF